One TCR beta chain is described in this entry. What it binds is not known. The junction and the germline gene differ at one end; a read error may be behind it. The data are from a study of tumor-infiltrating lymphocytes in primary liver carcinoma. As for the study in general: Patients had primary liver carcinoma treated by surgical resection. The tumors, T1-T3 N0M0 lesions, were about 4.2 to 11 cm across. Yields of productive TCRbeta reads ranged from roughly 3.5 to 7.5 million per sample and were similar across tissue types. Study conclusions and caveats: Tumor region pairs showed greater overlap than either tumor-adjacent or tumor-blood pairs did.

Using a constant-region primer together with ProtoScript II reverse transcriptase, TCR beta cDNA was made from about 500 ng of total RNA. Investigators got TCR beta libraries out of three nested multiplex PCR rounds, done with slightly modified ARM-PCR. TRBV1-TRBV30 forward primers paired with a C-beta reverse primer drove the first two PCR rounds, 10 cycles each. TCRdb fed the multiplex PCR reads into MiXCR, producing one record per CDR3 protein. This table has about 310,000 distinct CDR3 sequences, 58% appearing once. This CDR3 has 13 residues. In germline, CDR1 is SGHAT, CDR2 FQNNGV. In addition to blood RNA drawn from unsorted whole blood, germline DNA was extracted.

J is TRBJ2-1 and V is TRBV11-2, with D unclear. The specimen sequenced was peripheral blood. This sequence was found in a woman aged 25 to 39 with primary liver carcinoma and hepatitis B virus infection. CDR3 amino acids: CASKSALWDEQFF. DNA of the CDR3: TGTGCCAGCAAATCGGCCCTATGGGATGAGCAATTCTTC.